The rows below give T cell receptor beta chains drawn from one sample of a study of T cells in Graves' hyperthyroidism and ophthalmopathy. TCRdb analysed the multiplex PCR reads with MiXCR anew, one entry per CDR3 protein. Of around 570,000 distinct CDR3 sequences listed, 20% were seen once; the top ten hold 40% to 50%. The material sequenced was blood. These receptors came from a man aged 40-49 years with Graves' ophthalmopathy. Each CDR3 is given with its conserved first and last residue. A D gene is named only where the DNA matches it firmly. The size of a clone is reported for some rows only, either as once, few or many, or as a class for expanded clones.

v_gene: TRBV20-1
d_gene: TRBD2
abundance: few
j_gene: TRBJ2-1
CDR3nt: TGCAGTGCCAGAATACTAGCGGGAGTCGGGCAGTTCTTC
CDR3aa: CSARILAGVGQFF

v_gene: TRBV5-1
d_gene: -
abundance: -
j_gene: TRBJ2-7
CDR3nt: TGCGCCAGCAGCCCAGCCTGGGAAATCTACGAGCAGTACTTC
CDR3aa: CASSPAWEIYEQYF

v_gene: TRBV29-1
d_gene: -
abundance: few
j_gene: TRBJ2-7
CDR3nt: TGCAGCGTTGAGGGGCCGGATATCGAGCAGTACTTC
CDR3aa: CSVEGPDIEQYF

v_gene: TRBV4-2
d_gene: -
abundance: -
j_gene: TRBJ1-4
CDR3nt: TGTGCCAGCAGCCAAGTCCAGGGTGTTGCTAATGAAAAACTGTTTTTT
CDR3aa: CASSQVQGVANEKLFF

v_gene: TRBV12-3/TRBV12-4
d_gene: TRBD2
abundance: -
j_gene: TRBJ2-5
CDR3nt: TGTGCCAGCAGTTTTGGGGGGGGGACCCAGTACTTC
CDR3aa: CASSFGGGTQYF

v_gene: TRBV15
d_gene: TRBD1
abundance: few
j_gene: TRBJ1-2
CDR3nt: TGTGCCACCAGCAGACCCCCGGGACAGGAAAGGGGAGGCTACACCTTC
CDR3aa: CATSRPPGQERGGYTF

v_gene: TRBV20-1
d_gene: -
abundance: many
j_gene: TRBJ2-5
CDR3nt: TGCAGTGCTAGAGAGGGGTTCCAAGAGACCCAGTACTTC
CDR3aa: CSAREGFQETQYF

v_gene: TRBV15
d_gene: -
abundance: -
j_gene: TRBJ1-5
CDR3nt: TGTGCCGCCAGCGGAGGGATCAGCAATCAGCCCCAGCATTTT
CDR3aa: CAASGGISNQPQHF

v_gene: TRBV5-1
d_gene: TRBD2
abundance: few
j_gene: TRBJ2-1
CDR3nt: TGCGCCAGCAGCTTGGATGAGTCGGGGGGGCCCAATGAGCAGTTCTTC
CDR3aa: CASSLDESGGPNEQFF

v_gene: TRBV20-1
d_gene: -
abundance: few
j_gene: TRBJ2-2
CDR3nt: TGCAGTGCGAGAGAGCTAGCCGGGGAGCTGTTTTTT
CDR3aa: CSARELAGELFF

v_gene: TRBV6-1
d_gene: TRBD1
abundance: -
j_gene: TRBJ1-5
CDR3nt: TGTGCCAGCACCTTAGGGACAGCTATTCTAAGCAATCAGCCCCAGCATTTT
CDR3aa: CASTLGTAILSNQPQHF

v_gene: TRBV28
d_gene: -
abundance: many
j_gene: TRBJ1-2
CDR3nt: TGTGCCAGCAGGTCGGGGTACTATGGCTACACCTTC
CDR3aa: CASRSGYYGYTF

v_gene: TRBV3-1
d_gene: -
abundance: few
j_gene: TRBJ1-2
CDR3nt: TGTGCCAGCGCCGGCCCCTCAGTCCGGGGTAACTATGGCTACACCTTC
CDR3aa: CASAGPSVRGNYGYTF

v_gene: TRBV7-9
d_gene: -
abundance: -
j_gene: TRBJ2-7
CDR3nt: TGTGCCAGCGGGTCCATGGGGGGGCGCAGCCACGAGCAGTACTTC
CDR3aa: CASGSMGGRSHEQYF

v_gene: TRBV28
d_gene: -
abundance: many
j_gene: TRBJ2-4
CDR3nt: TGTGCCAGCAGTTTAGGACAGAAAAACATTCAGTACTTC
CDR3aa: CASSLGQKNIQYF

v_gene: TRBV4-1
d_gene: TRBD1
abundance: -
j_gene: TRBJ1-2
CDR3nt: TGCGCCAGCAGCCAGGCCAGGGGGGATGGCTACACCTTC
CDR3aa: CASSQARGDGYTF

v_gene: TRBV4-1
d_gene: -
abundance: -
j_gene: TRBJ1-1
CDR3nt: TGCGCCAGCAGCCTTAAACAGTTGAACACTGAAGCTTTCTTT
CDR3aa: CASSLKQLNTEAFF

v_gene: TRBV4-3
d_gene: TRBD1
abundance: -
j_gene: TRBJ1-1
CDR3nt: TGCGCCAGCAGCCAAGCTGGGACAGGGAATGCGTTCTTT
CDR3aa: CASSQAGTGNAFF

v_gene: TRBV10-3
d_gene: -
abundance: -
j_gene: TRBJ1-2
CDR3nt: TGTGCCATCAGTGCCCAACAGACCATCTATGGCTACACCTTC
CDR3aa: CAISAQQTIYGYTF

v_gene: TRBV20-1
d_gene: TRBD2
abundance: many
j_gene: TRBJ2-5
CDR3nt: TGCAGTGCTAGCCAGGTAGCGGGGGGACAAGAGACCCAGTACTTC
CDR3aa: CSASQVAGGQETQYF

v_gene: TRBV18
d_gene: TRBD1
abundance: few
j_gene: TRBJ1-1
CDR3nt: TGTGCCAGCTCACCACTACAGGGGGCGCACACTGAAGCTTTCTTT
CDR3aa: CASSPLQGAHTEAFF

v_gene: TRBV14
d_gene: -
abundance: -
j_gene: TRBJ1-1
CDR3nt: TGTGCCAGCAGCCCCACAGGGCTGGAAGACACTGAAGCTTTCTTT
CDR3aa: CASSPTGLEDTEAFF

v_gene: TRBV20-1
d_gene: TRBD2
abundance: few
j_gene: TRBJ2-3
CDR3nt: TGCAGTGCTCAGGGCGAGCGGGGGGACTCAGGCAGAGATACGCAGTATTTT
CDR3aa: CSAQGERGDSGRDTQYF

v_gene: TRBV6-1
d_gene: -
abundance: many
j_gene: TRBJ2-3
CDR3nt: TGTGCCAGCAGTGGCACAGGGCAGGCGCAGCTTCGAAATACGCAGTATTTT
CDR3aa: CASSGTGQAQLRNTQYF

v_gene: TRBV28
d_gene: -
abundance: few
j_gene: TRBJ2-3
CDR3nt: TGTGCCAGCAGCCCAGGGGCTGTGGATACGCAGTATTTT
CDR3aa: CASSPGAVDTQYF

v_gene: TRBV6-8
d_gene: -
abundance: few
j_gene: TRBJ2-1
CDR3nt: TGTGCCAGCAGTGGGGACTCCCGGGACCCCGAGCAGTTCTTC
CDR3aa: CASSGDSRDPEQFF

v_gene: TRBV19
d_gene: -
abundance: -
j_gene: TRBJ2-1
CDR3nt: TGTGCCAGTAGCCCGGGGTTATGGAGAAATGAGCAGTTCTTC
CDR3aa: CASSPGLWRNEQFF

v_gene: TRBV7-2
d_gene: TRBD1
abundance: many
j_gene: TRBJ2-4
CDR3nt: TGTGCCAGCAGCTGGCTCGCGGACAGGGCTGGGGCCGGTCAGTACTTC
CDR3aa: CASSWLADRAGAGQYF

v_gene: TRBV11-3
d_gene: -
abundance: many
j_gene: TRBJ2-5
CDR3nt: TGTGCCAGCAGCGGCCCGGAGGGTGAGACCCAGTACTTC
CDR3aa: CASSGPEGETQYF

v_gene: TRBV18
d_gene: -
abundance: few
j_gene: TRBJ1-1
CDR3nt: TGTGCCAGCTCACCAGCCAAGGGGGGGACTATGAACACTGAAGCTTTCTTT
CDR3aa: CASSPAKGGTMNTEAFF

v_gene: TRBV7-9
d_gene: -
abundance: few
j_gene: TRBJ1-2
CDR3nt: TGTGCCTCTCGGGGACCCTCTAACTATGGCTACACCTTC
CDR3aa: CASRGPSNYGYTF

v_gene: TRBV27
d_gene: TRBD2
abundance: many
j_gene: TRBJ2-5
CDR3nt: TGTGCCAGCAGTTCTAGGACTAGCGGGACTTCGGTAGGAGAGACCCAGTACTTC
CDR3aa: CASSSRTSGTSVGETQYF

v_gene: TRBV20-1
d_gene: -
abundance: few
j_gene: TRBJ2-7
CDR3nt: TGCAGTGCTAGAGGATTGGGTTTGGTCAGGCAATCGGAGGAGCAGTACTTC
CDR3aa: CSARGLGLVRQSEEQYF

v_gene: TRBV5-1
d_gene: -
abundance: many
j_gene: TRBJ2-7
CDR3nt: TGCGCCAGCAGCTCCACGGGCGAGCAGTACTTC
CDR3aa: CASSSTGEQYF

v_gene: TRBV29-1
d_gene: -
abundance: few
j_gene: TRBJ2-1
CDR3nt: TGCAGCGTTGAAGATCGGAGGGAGAGCTCCTACAATGAGCAGTTCTTC
CDR3aa: CSVEDRRESSYNEQFF

v_gene: TRBV11-2
d_gene: TRBD2
abundance: -
j_gene: TRBJ2-1
CDR3nt: TGTGCCAGCAGCCCGGGTAGCGGGAGAGGGCATGAGCAGTTCTTC
CDR3aa: CASSPGSGRGHEQFF

v_gene: TRBV12-3/TRBV12-4
d_gene: -
abundance: few
j_gene: TRBJ2-5
CDR3nt: TGTGCCAGCAGTTTAGTAGGGTCAGTACAAGAGACCCAGTACTTC
CDR3aa: CASSLVGSVQETQYF

v_gene: TRBV6-5
d_gene: -
abundance: few
j_gene: TRBJ1-2
CDR3nt: TGTGCCAGCAGTTACACTCGGACAGATCTCTATGGCTACACCTTC
CDR3aa: CASSYTRTDLYGYTF

v_gene: TRBV27
d_gene: TRBD2
abundance: -
j_gene: TRBJ2-5
CDR3nt: TGTGCCAGCAGTTCTCTCAAGGGTCCTAGCGGGGTCCAAGAGACCCAGTACTTC
CDR3aa: CASSSLKGPSGVQETQYF

v_gene: TRBV6-5
d_gene: TRBD1
abundance: -
j_gene: TRBJ2-2
CDR3nt: TGTGCCAGCAGTTACGAATCGGGGCAGGGGGCCGGGGAGCTGTTTTTT
CDR3aa: CASSYESGQGAGELFF